This T cell receptor beta chain was captured in a study of shared clonotypes between healthy human individuals. This clone occurred once. Profiling relied on immunoSEQ multiplex PCR, and the TCRdb table lists in-frame clones only, not all of them. Found here are some 470,000 clones, 70% to 80% of them singletons; the top ten hold about an eighth. The CDR3 extends over 14 amino acids. The V and J ends lost 0 bases and 4 bases respectively, with 8 bases between them. The germline V gene has CDR1 LGHNA and CDR2 YNFKEQ. The chain carries TRBV4-2 and TRBJ2-3; TRBD2 might be the D (6 bases). This receptor was taken from a woman aged 40 to 50 in good health. Some clones in this sample may be carry-over from other donors' samples. The specimen sequenced was PBMCs. The CDR3 loop reads CASSQESGADTQYF. The DNA of the CDR3 is TGTGCCAGCAGCCAAGAGTCGGGGGCAGATACGCAGTATTTT.